The rows below give T cell receptor beta chains drawn from one sample of a study of T cell repertoires in ileal Crohn's disease. Some clones are missing from TCRdb's copy, which holds only in-frame ones; the method was immunoSEQ multiplex PCR. The sample has approximately 13,000 clones; around 80% are singletons. What was sequenced was ileal tissue. The receptor source for this set is an adult with Crohn's disease. The CDR3 runs from the conserved cysteine through the conserved F or W. D genes are given only for firm matches. The size entry is marked missing in some rows and otherwise reads once, few, many or a size class.

d_gene: TRBD2; abundance: .; j_gene: TRBJ2-1; v_gene: TRBV19; CDR3nt: TGTGCCAGTAGCCGACTAGCGGGGGACAACAATGAGCAGTTCTTC; CDR3aa: CASSRLAGDNNEQFF
d_gene: TRBD1; abundance: .; j_gene: TRBJ1-5; v_gene: TRBV30; CDR3nt: TGTGCCTGGAGCGCGGCGGACAGGGCCCTCAATCAGCCCCAGCATTTT; CDR3aa: CAWSAADRALNQPQHF
d_gene: TRBD2; abundance: few; j_gene: TRBJ2-5; v_gene: TRBV6-1; CDR3nt: TGTGCCAGCAGTGAAGGCGGCGGGGGGGGAGAGACCCAGTACTTC; CDR3aa: CASSEGGGGGETQYF
d_gene: .; abundance: .; j_gene: TRBJ2-7; v_gene: TRBV5-6; CDR3nt: TGTGCCAGCAGCCCCTGGGACGGGAGCTCCTACGAGCAGTACTTC; CDR3aa: CASSPWDGSSYEQYF
d_gene: TRBD2; abundance: .; j_gene: TRBJ2-7; v_gene: TRBV6-1; CDR3nt: TGTGCCAGCACCCGGGAGGAGTTGGGCACCTACGAGCAGTACTTC; CDR3aa: CASTREELGTYEQYF
d_gene: TRBD1; abundance: .; j_gene: TRBJ2-7; v_gene: TRBV19; CDR3nt: TGTGCCAGTACCTCGACAGGGAGCGAGCAGTACTTC; CDR3aa: CASTSTGSEQYF
d_gene: .; abundance: .; j_gene: TRBJ2-7; v_gene: TRBV5-1; CDR3nt: TGCGCCAGCAGACCCGACAGGCCCTACGAGCAGTACTTC; CDR3aa: CASRPDRPYEQYF
d_gene: .; abundance: few; j_gene: TRBJ1-1; v_gene: TRBV29-1; CDR3nt: TGCAGCGTGGCCAGAGGGGAGGGGGGAGCAACTGAAGCTTTCTTT; CDR3aa: CSVARGEGGATEAFF
d_gene: TRBD2; abundance: once; j_gene: TRBJ2-5; v_gene: TRBV10-3; CDR3nt: TGTGCCATCAGTGACCCTAGCGGGGGCGAGACCCAGTACTTC; CDR3aa: CAISDPSGGETQYF
d_gene: TRBD1; abundance: once; j_gene: TRBJ2-6; v_gene: TRBV2; CDR3nt: TGTGCCAGTAAGACAGGGGTAGGGTCTGGGGCCAACGTCCTGACTTTC; CDR3aa: CASKTGVGSGANVLTF
d_gene: .; abundance: .; j_gene: TRBJ2-2; v_gene: TRBV4-2; CDR3nt: TGTGCCAGCAGTATCAGCGGGACCGGGGAGCTGTTTTTT; CDR3aa: CASSISGTGELFF
d_gene: .; abundance: .; j_gene: TRBJ1-2; v_gene: TRBV15; CDR3nt: TGTGCCACCAGCGCCCGAATGACAGACTCTAACTATGGCTACACCTTC; CDR3aa: CATSARMTDSNYGYTF
d_gene: .; abundance: .; j_gene: TRBJ2-3; v_gene: TRBV7-6; CDR3nt: TGTGCCAGCAGCCCTGGGTTTGCGGGTGGTTTCACAGATACGCAGTATTTT; CDR3aa: CASSPGFAGGFTDTQYF
d_gene: TRBD2; abundance: few; j_gene: TRBJ2-7; v_gene: TRBV7-2; CDR3nt: TGTGCCAGCAGCACCTCCTTAGCGGGAGCCTACGAGCAGTACTTC; CDR3aa: CASSTSLAGAYEQYF
d_gene: .; abundance: .; j_gene: TRBJ2-7; v_gene: TRBV28; CDR3nt: TGTGCCAGCAGTCAGGCGCCTAAGAACGAGCAGTACTTC; CDR3aa: CASSQAPKNEQYF
d_gene: .; abundance: .; j_gene: TRBJ1-6; v_gene: TRBV6-1; CDR3nt: TGTGCCAGCAGTGAAACTTTTAATTCACCCCTCCACTTT; CDR3aa: CASSETFNSPLHF
d_gene: .; abundance: .; j_gene: TRBJ2-7; v_gene: TRBV7-2; CDR3nt: TGTGCCAGCAGCTTGCAGGGTGGACACGAGCAGTACTTC; CDR3aa: CASSLQGGHEQYF
d_gene: .; abundance: .; j_gene: TRBJ1-2; v_gene: TRBV27; CDR3nt: TGTGCCAGCAGTTCACTCGGTAGGCAAAGGAGACACTATGGCTACACCTTC; CDR3aa: CASSSLGRQRRHYGYTF
d_gene: .; abundance: few; j_gene: TRBJ1-6; v_gene: TRBV9; CDR3nt: TGTGCCAGCAGCCCGACGTTGAACAGTAATAATTCACCCCTCCACTTT; CDR3aa: CASSPTLNSNNSPLHF
d_gene: TRBD1; abundance: .; j_gene: TRBJ1-2; v_gene: TRBV19; CDR3nt: TGTGCCAGTAGTACAGGGGGGCATTATGGCTACACCTTC; CDR3aa: CASSTGGHYGYTF
d_gene: .; abundance: once; j_gene: TRBJ1-2; v_gene: TRBV12-5; CDR3nt: TGTGCTAGTGGTTTGGTACTTGGACGGAGGAGGGAGAGAGGCTACACCTTC; CDR3aa: CASGLVLGRRRERGYTF
d_gene: TRBD1; abundance: .; j_gene: TRBJ2-7; v_gene: TRBV27; CDR3nt: TGTGCCAGCAGGGATCTCGGGACAGTCACCTACGAGCAGTACTTC; CDR3aa: CASRDLGTVTYEQYF
d_gene: .; abundance: .; j_gene: TRBJ2-5; v_gene: TRBV12-5; CDR3nt: TGTGCTAGTGGTCCCCCCGGGACACTGGTAACCCAGTACTTC; CDR3aa: CASGPPGTLVTQYF
d_gene: .; abundance: .; j_gene: TRBJ2-7; v_gene: TRBV5-5; CDR3nt: TGTGCCAGCAGCTTGGGACTAGATAACTACGAGCAGTACTTC; CDR3aa: CASSLGLDNYEQYF
d_gene: TRBD1; abundance: .; j_gene: TRBJ1-2; v_gene: TRBV9; CDR3nt: TGTGCCAGCAGCAAGGACAGGGGTATTGGCTACACCTTC; CDR3aa: CASSKDRGIGYTF
d_gene: .; abundance: .; j_gene: TRBJ1-1; v_gene: TRBV5-5; CDR3nt: TGTGCCAGCAGCTCCACACTCGGGGGCACTGAAGCTTTCTTT; CDR3aa: CASSSTLGGTEAFF
d_gene: TRBD2; abundance: .; j_gene: TRBJ2-1; v_gene: TRBV30; CDR3nt: TGTGCCTGGAGTGTACAGAGTGTAGCGGGAGTGGGGAATGAGCAGTTCTTC; CDR3aa: CAWSVQSVAGVGNEQFF
d_gene: .; abundance: .; j_gene: TRBJ1-2; v_gene: TRBV6-1; CDR3nt: TGTGCCAGCAGTTGGAGTAACTATGGCTACACCTTC; CDR3aa: CASSWSNYGYTF
d_gene: .; abundance: .; j_gene: TRBJ2-1; v_gene: TRBV25-1; CDR3nt: TGTGCCAGCAGTGAAGCCGCACAGGGTTTTGTTTCCTACAATGAGCAGTTCTTC; CDR3aa: CASSEAAQGFVSYNEQFF
d_gene: TRBD1; abundance: .; j_gene: TRBJ2-7; v_gene: TRBV30; CDR3nt: TGTGCCTGGAGTGTAGGGACAGGGGGCTACGAGCAGTACTTC; CDR3aa: CAWSVGTGGYEQYF
d_gene: TRBD1; abundance: .; j_gene: TRBJ1-5; v_gene: TRBV20-1; CDR3nt: TGCAGTGCGAGGCAGGGGGGGCCCCAGCATTTT; CDR3aa: CSARQGGPQHF
d_gene: .; abundance: .; j_gene: TRBJ1-3; v_gene: TRBV5-1; CDR3nt: TGCGCCAGCTCACAGGGCTCTGGAAACACCATATATTTT; CDR3aa: CASSQGSGNTIYF
d_gene: .; abundance: .; j_gene: TRBJ2-3; v_gene: TRBV7-7; CDR3nt: TGTGCCAGCAGCTTGGGAGAGGGAGATACGCAGTATTTT; CDR3aa: CASSLGEGDTQYF
d_gene: TRBD1; abundance: once; j_gene: TRBJ1-2; v_gene: TRBV27; CDR3nt: TGTGCCAGCAGTAATCAGGGGGCGAGGGGCTACACCTTC; CDR3aa: CASSNQGARGYTF
d_gene: .; abundance: few; j_gene: TRBJ1-5; v_gene: TRBV5-6; CDR3nt: TGTGCCAGCAGCTACGGGGGGGTAAGCAATCAGCCCCAGCATTTT; CDR3aa: CASSYGGVSNQPQHF
d_gene: TRBD2; abundance: .; j_gene: TRBJ2-1; v_gene: TRBV18; CDR3nt: TGTGCCAGCTCACGCTCGACTAGCGGGAGAAACAATGAGCAGTTCTTC; CDR3aa: CASSRSTSGRNNEQFF
d_gene: .; abundance: .; j_gene: TRBJ1-1; v_gene: TRBV18; CDR3nt: TGTGCCAGCTCACCACGCACACCGAACACTGAAGCTTTCTTT; CDR3aa: CASSPRTPNTEAFF
d_gene: .; abundance: .; j_gene: TRBJ1-6; v_gene: TRBV5-1; CDR3nt: TGCGCCAGCAGCTTGGAGGGGGAATGGAGCTCCTATAATTCACCCCTCCACTTT; CDR3aa: CASSLEGEWSSYNSPLHF
d_gene: .; abundance: .; j_gene: TRBJ2-7; v_gene: TRBV5-1; CDR3nt: TGCGCCAGCAGCTCCGGGACACAGGAGCAGTACTTC; CDR3aa: CASSSGTQEQYF
d_gene: TRBD1; abundance: .; j_gene: TRBJ1-1; v_gene: TRBV29-1; CDR3nt: TGCAGCGTTGAAAAAACAGGGGTCACTGAAGCTTTCTTT; CDR3aa: CSVEKTGVTEAFF
d_gene: .; abundance: .; j_gene: TRBJ1-3; v_gene: TRBV25-1; CDR3nt: TGTGCCAGCACCCAAGGGGGGGCTCGCGGAAACACCATATATTTT; CDR3aa: CASTQGGARGNTIYF
d_gene: TRBD1; abundance: .; j_gene: TRBJ1-2; v_gene: TRBV6-5; CDR3nt: TGTGCCAGCAGTCGGACAGGGTTCCATTTGAATGGCTACACCTTC; CDR3aa: CASSRTGFHLNGYTF
d_gene: .; abundance: .; j_gene: TRBJ2-7; v_gene: TRBV6-1; CDR3nt: TGTGCCAGTACGAGGACCTACGAGCAGTACTTC; CDR3aa: CASTRTYEQYF
d_gene: TRBD1; abundance: .; j_gene: TRBJ2-7; v_gene: TRBV7-9; CDR3nt: TGTGCCAGCAGCCGCCGGGACAGGGAAAGGCACGAGCAGTACTTC; CDR3aa: CASSRRDRERHEQYF
d_gene: .; abundance: .; j_gene: TRBJ1-4; v_gene: TRBV30; CDR3nt: TGTGCCTGGAGCAACCCCGGGACAACCTCTAATGAAAAACTGTTTTTT; CDR3aa: CAWSNPGTTSNEKLFF
d_gene: TRBD1; abundance: .; j_gene: TRBJ1-2; v_gene: TRBV7-9; CDR3nt: TGTGCCAGCAGCTTAGCGCTAGGACAGGGATCGGATGGCTACACCTTC; CDR3aa: CASSLALGQGSDGYTF
d_gene: .; abundance: .; j_gene: TRBJ1-2; v_gene: TRBV6-5; CDR3nt: TGTGCCAGCAGCCCTTCTAACTATGGCTACACCTTC; CDR3aa: CASSPSNYGYTF
d_gene: .; abundance: .; j_gene: TRBJ1-4; v_gene: TRBV2; CDR3nt: TGTGCCAGCAGCCTCCAGGGTTCAACTAATGAAAAACTGTTTTTT; CDR3aa: CASSLQGSTNEKLFF
d_gene: .; abundance: .; j_gene: TRBJ1-1; v_gene: TRBV5-1; CDR3nt: TGCGCCAGCAGCTTAACGAGGACAGTTCCAGAAGCTTTCTTT; CDR3aa: CASSLTRTVPEAFF
d_gene: .; abundance: .; j_gene: TRBJ2-3; v_gene: TRBV13; CDR3nt: TGTGCCAGCAGCTTCGGACAGGGAGGGACAGATACGCAGTATTTT; CDR3aa: CASSFGQGGTDTQYF
d_gene: .; abundance: .; j_gene: TRBJ1-2; v_gene: TRBV11-2; CDR3nt: TGTGCCAGCAGCTTATACTCGGACGGGAGTGGCTACACCTTC; CDR3aa: CASSLYSDGSGYTF
d_gene: .; abundance: .; j_gene: TRBJ1-2; v_gene: TRBV29-1; CDR3nt: TGCAGCGTTGAAGATCTAACGGGTACAGGCTATGGCTACACCTTC; CDR3aa: CSVEDLTGTGYGYTF
d_gene: TRBD2; abundance: .; j_gene: TRBJ2-3; v_gene: TRBV7-8; CDR3nt: TGTGCCAGCAGCCCACGGGCGGGAGGCACAGATACGCAGTATTTT; CDR3aa: CASSPRAGGTDTQYF
d_gene: .; abundance: once; j_gene: TRBJ1-5; v_gene: TRBV19; CDR3nt: TGTGCCAGTAGTAGAGCCTGGGGGACATCTAATCAGCCCCAGCATTTT; CDR3aa: CASSRAWGTSNQPQHF
d_gene: .; abundance: medium-sized; j_gene: TRBJ2-6; v_gene: TRBV4-1; CDR3nt: TGCGCCAGCAGCCAAAAAGGGGGGGCCGCCACAGAGGCCAACGTCCTGACTTTC; CDR3aa: CASSQKGGAATEANVLTF